This is a list of T cell receptor beta chains from one sample in a study of T cell responses to AZD1222 COVID-19 vaccine. Assay: immunoSEQ multiplex PCR; the TCRdb copy retains only in-frame clones and omits some. The data show 90,000 to 110,000 clones, approximately 87% seen once. Material: peripheral blood, obtained 28 days after the second AZD1222 dose. The receptors derive from an adult who received the AZD1222 COVID-19 vaccine. CDR3s include the opening cysteine and the closing phenylalanine or tryptophan.

v_gene,CDR3aa
TRBV27,CASSRQGETGELFF
TRBV19,CASSSGRDTDTQYF
TRBV27,CASSLGTGTEAFF
TRBV5-1,CASNLNPGFWDTEAFF
TRBV19,CASSRRGTDTQYF
TRBV5-4,CASSSWNEQFF
TRBV24-1,CATSDFNQPQHF
TRBV5-1,CASHEGVEAFF
TRBV4-2,CASRQNVAGTTDTQYF
TRBV7-8,CASSRDPSEDTQYF
TRBV2,CASSEEVLFVSGPKAKNIQYF
TRBV30,CAWSVGQGNTEAFF
TRBV11-3,CASSLAGSSGAEAFF
TRBV5-1,CASSLVGAEAAGGELFF
TRBV19,CATSLVTGYEQYF
TRBV7-2,CASSAQTGGWYNEQFF
TRBV9,CASSVGTETNQPQHF
TRBV4-2,CASSLQTSGDTSTDTQYF
TRBV15,CATSREGRGTNEKLFF
TRBV30,CAWSMTDRGGQPQHF
TRBV19,CAKISGRSSYEQYF
TRBV5-4,CASSLVGSSYNEQFF